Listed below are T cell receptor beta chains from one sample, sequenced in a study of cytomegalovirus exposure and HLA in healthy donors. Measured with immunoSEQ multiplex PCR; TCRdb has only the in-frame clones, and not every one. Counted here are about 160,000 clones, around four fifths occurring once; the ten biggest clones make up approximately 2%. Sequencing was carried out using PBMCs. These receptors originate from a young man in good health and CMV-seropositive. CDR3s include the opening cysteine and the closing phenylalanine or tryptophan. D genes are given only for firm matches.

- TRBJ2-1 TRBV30 CAWSVSLSVYNEQFF TGTGCCTGGAGTGTATCGTTGTCTGTATACAATGAGCAGTTCTTC
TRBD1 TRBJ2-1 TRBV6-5 CASRNRGFLNEQFF TGTGCCAGCAGAAACAGGGGTTTCCTCAATGAGCAGTTCTTC
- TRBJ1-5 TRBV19 CASNTRFSNQPQHF TGTGCCAGTAATACGAGGTTCAGCAATCAGCCCCAGCATTTT
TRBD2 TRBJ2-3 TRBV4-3 CASSLSGGTTDTQYF TGCGCCAGCAGCCTTAGCGGGGGGACCACAGATACGCAGTATTTT
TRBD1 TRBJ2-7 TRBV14 CASSQTWTGGEQYF TGTGCCAGCAGCCAGACCTGGACAGGGGGCGAGCAGTACTTC
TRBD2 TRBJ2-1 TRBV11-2 CASSSWAGGDNEQFF TGTGCCAGCAGCTCGTGGGCGGGGGGGGACAATGAGCAGTTCTTC
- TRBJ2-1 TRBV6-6 CASSYGAGTSYNEQFF TGTGCCAGCAGTTACGGGGCGGGGACTTCCTACAATGAGCAGTTCTTC
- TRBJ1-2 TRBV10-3 CAIRKTDMIHGYTF TGTGCCATCAGGAAGACAGACATGATCCATGGCTACACCTTC
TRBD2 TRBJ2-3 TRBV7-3 CASSLRGLAGGNTDTQYF TGTGCCAGCAGCTTACGAGGACTAGCGGGGGGGAACACAGATACGCAGTATTTT
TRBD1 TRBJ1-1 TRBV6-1 CASSGQGAVNTEAFF TGTGCCAGCAGTGGCCAGGGGGCGGTGAACACTGAAGCTTTCTTT
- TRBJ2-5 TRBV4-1 CASSHPRGAGQETQYF TGCGCCAGCAGCCACCCCAGGGGGGCGGGGCAAGAGACCCAGTACTTC
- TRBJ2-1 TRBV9 CASSAFESNNEQFF TGTGCCAGCAGCGCCTTCGAGTCGAACAATGAGCAGTTCTTC
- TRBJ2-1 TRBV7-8 CASSRGRHGDNEQFF TGTGCCAGCAGCAGGGGTCGGCATGGGGACAATGAGCAGTTCTTC
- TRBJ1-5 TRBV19 CASSIQGTAKPQHF TGTGCCAGTAGTATCCAGGGGACGGCAAAGCCCCAGCATTTT